This TCR beta chain was observed in a study of blood T cell repertoires in COVID-19. Study at large: Material from acute and convalescent COVID-19 was sourced from the United States, Italy and Spain. The analysed material was cDNA or gDNA that came from T cells, B-cell-depleted T cells, or PBMCs.

In the original workflow: Amplification of reference gene primers was used by the study to estimate nucleated cell counts. The data were produced by immunoSEQ multiplex PCR, yet TCRdb's version contains in-frame clones alone and is incomplete. V, J and clone size are taken as reported in that table, and D and trimming were inferred from the DNA itself. The profile covers about 200,000 clones, with 83% appearing a single time and about 2.5% taken by the ten largest. The CDR3 totals 15 residues. V was shortened by 7 bases and J by 0 bases, with 15 bases between the two germline ends. Germline V gives CDR1 LGHDT, CDR2 YNNKEL (reference sequence).

The TCR comes from a middle-aged woman with active or convalescent COVID-19. Sequenced: peripheral blood. The V call is TRBV3-1 (or the pseudogene TRBV3-2), the J call TRBJ1-2, with a possible D match to TRBD1 (6 bases). The CDR3, as DNA: TGTGCCAGCATGGGACAAGACGCTTCTAACTATGGCTACACCTTC. It codes for CASMGQDASNYGYTF.